This T cell receptor (beta chain) was sequenced in a study of blood T cell repertoires in COVID-19 (dated by TCRdb to 2018 to 2020). Some background on the complete study: The collaborator samples originated in the United States, Italy and Spain and spanned the acute and convalescent phases of COVID-19. The material from the prospective study consisted of cDNA or gDNA derived from T cells, B-cell-depleted T cells, or PBMCs. The dataset comprised deeply sampled blood TCRbeta repertoires from subjects exposed to, actively infected with, or recovered from COVID-19. The repertoires were released in a freely available public database intended as a resource for research on the immune response to SARS-CoV-2. The samples were drawn from two sources: the first 160 participants of the ongoing ImmuneRACE study, and 1,000 to 1,500 subjects contributed by 6 global collaborators. A de-identified subject ID, COVID-19 status, age in years and sex were almost always included in the sample metadata. Where available, HLA class I and class II types were taken from metadata supplied by the sample provider and were not determined by assay-based typing. Study-level results and caveats: How much clinical and demographic metadata was included differed by source and by participant, and the metadata was provided uncurated.

The immunoSEQ Assay, a bias-controlled multiplex PCR, was used to amplify TCRbeta CDR3 regions from genomic DNA. Turning to the authors' computational methods: Nucleated cell counts per sample were estimated from amplification of reference gene primers within the assay. Sequence reads were collapsed and filtered to measure the absolute abundance of every unique TCRbeta CDR3 rearrangement. For each sample, productive Simpson clonality was calculated as the square root of Simpson's diversity index over productive rearrangements. As stored in TCRdb, this immuneACCESS dataset retains in-frame rearrangements with V and J assigned. A fraction of the clones does not appear; measured against another copy, unresolved V genes explain less than half of the discrepancy, and the remainder lacks a known reason. V, J and clone size derive from that table, while D and trimming were established from the DNA sequence. The sample data list 190,000 or so clones, and around nine tenths of these were observed just once. The ten largest clones represent about 7% of the sample.

Collaborating institutions collected whole blood in K2EDTA tubes following their own protocols. Collaborator samples were shipped for TCRbeta analysis as frozen whole blood, isolated PBMCs, or DNA extracted from either sample type. Reading the germline V gene (reference sequence) gives CDR1 SGHNT and CDR2 YYREEE. CDR3 length: 17 amino acids, cysteine to phenylalanine. CDR3 DNA only is kept here, 51 bases in frame from base 1. From V the trimming removes 4 bases and from J it removes 3 bases, while the gene matches leave 8 bases of the junction unaccounted for. Turning to this clone: Its recognized antigen is unknown. Base qualities are not recorded, but no much larger clone differs from it by a single base.

This receptor was identified in a middle-aged man with acute or convalescent COVID-19. Sequenced material: peripheral blood. The rearranged segments are TRBV5-4 and TRBJ2-7; the junction holds 15 bases that match TRBD2. The CDR3 is CASSRGLAGGNFYEQYF. The DNA is TGTGCCAGCAGCCGGGGACTAGCGGGAGGTAATTTCTACGAGCAGTACTTC.